Presented here are 17 T cell receptor beta chains from one specimen sequenced in a study of Ad26.COV2.S vaccination and SARS-CoV-2 variants. This sample's treatment: about 20 received Ad26.COV2.S at low or high dose, single or two shots; a few received placebo; per-sample allocation not given. All samples were drawn on day 63, counting from the first vaccine or placebo injection. The assay was immunoSEQ multiplex PCR, and TCRdb's table has in-frame clones only and misses some. The sample includes about 420,000 clones, over 75% of them seen just once. Sample: peripheral blood, taken in a trial of Ad26.COV2.S vaccine versus placebo. The receptors originated from a person aged 18-60 years who received the Ad26.COV2.S COVID-19 vaccine or a placebo.

The chain couples TRBV4-1 to TRBJ1-5, with D unresolved. V lost 1 base and J 9 bases, leaving 19 bases between the germline ends. Per germline, CDR1 MGHRA and CDR2 YSYEKL. This CDR3 spans 16 amino acids. In DNA, the CDR3 is TGCGCCAGCAGCCAAGCTGTGGGAGCCGAGCGGTGGCCCCAGCATTTT. Its protein product is CASSQAVGAERWPQHF.

The chain has TRBV5-1 and TRBJ2-1, with 7 bases matching TRBD1. CDR3 length: 14 residues. Germline V gives CDR1 SGHRS, CDR2 YFSETQ. The V and J ends lost 4 bases and 9 bases, in that order; junction bases with no gene match: 10. As DNA, the CDR3 is TGCGCCAGCAGCCACCCCGACAGGGCGGCTGAGCAGTTCTTC. Translated, it gives CASSHPDRAAEQFF. Full variable domain (outside the CDR3, taken from reference TRBV5-1 and TRBJ2-1): KAGVTQTPRYLIKTRGQQVTLSCSPISGHRSVSWYQQTPGQGLQFLFEYFSETQRNKGNFPGRFSGRQFSNSRSEMNVSTLELGDSALYLCASSHPDRAAEQFFGPGTRLTVL.

The chain is built from TRBV29-1 and TRBJ2-2; 10 positions match TRBD2. Germline-derived CDR1 and CDR2 are SQVTM and ANQGSEA. V was clipped by 7 bases and J by 1 base; unmatched bases: 3. The CDR3 length is 14 residues. CDR3: CSASSGGNTGELFF. The CDR3 nucleotides read TGCAGCGCATCTAGCGGGGGGAACACCGGGGAGCTGTTTTTT.

The V gene is TRBV6-9, the J gene TRBJ1-5, with a tentative D call TRBD1 (5 bases). V lost 6 bases to trimming and J lost 5 bases, with 26 bases between them. The CDR3 runs 18 residues. Germline CDR1 MNHGY, CDR2 SVAAGI. DNA of the CDR3: TGTGCCAGCAGCTCATACACAACTCAGGGTATCGGGCATCAGCCCCAGCATTTT. As protein: CASSSYTTQGIGHQPQHF.

The chain links TRBV19 to TRBJ2-1; the D gene is possibly TRBD2 (6 bases). This CDR3 is built from 16 residues. The V gene's germline CDR1 is LNHDA and CDR2 SQIVND (reference sequence). V was trimmed by 4 bases and J by 4 bases, leaving 17 bases between them. CDR3 protein: CASSSGPAGLYNEQFF. DNA of the CDR3: TGTGCCAGTAGTAGTGGGCCCGCGGGGTTATACAATGAGCAGTTCTTC.

This chain links TRBV7-3 with TRBJ1-1; D not resolved. Trimming stripped 8 bases from V and 5 bases from J, with 15 bases between. CDR3 length: 13 residues. CDR1 is SGHTA and CDR2 is FQGTGA in the germline V gene. CDR3 sequence: CASGQGAGTEAFF. The CDR3 DNA follows: TGTGCCAGCGGGCAAGGTGCCGGGACTGAAGCTTTCTTT.

For the CDR3, the DNA is TGTGCCAGCAGCAAAGTGGTCCAGAATCAGCCCCAGCATTTT. This encodes CASSKVVQNQPQHF. The rearrangement links TRBV21-1 to TRBJ1-5; the D call TRBD1 from the table was never checked on the DNA. TRBV21-1 is a known pseudogene. This CDR3 spans 14 amino acids.

V usage is TRBV5-1 and J usage is TRBJ2-7; D is perhaps TRBD2 (6 bases). The CDR3 spans 16 residues. With 3 bases removed from V and 4 bases from J, the gap between germline ends came to 20 bases. Germline-derived CDR1 and CDR2 are SGHRS and YFSETQ. The CDR3 DNA reads TGCGCCAGCAGCTCTCAACCGGGGACTCACAAGTACGAGCAGTACTTC. It translates to CASSSQPGTHKYEQYF.

The rearrangement uses TRBV7-2 and TRBJ2-7; tentatively, D is TRBD1 (5 bases). Germline CDR1 and CDR2: SGHTA and FQGNSA. This CDR3 has 15 amino acids. V lost 1 base to trimming and J lost 3 bases, with 13 bases between them. The CDR3 nucleotides are TGTGCCAGCAGCTTAGACCAGGGATTCTTCTACGAGCAGTACTTC. This translates into CASSLDQGFFYEQYF.

J is TRBJ1-3 and V is TRBV21-1. TRBV21-1 is a documented pseudogene. The CDR3 is 13 amino acids. The CDR3 coding sequence is TGTGCCAGCAGCACTACAAGGGCGCACACCATATATTTT. This codes for CASSTTRAHTIYF.

The V and J genes are TRBV5-6 and TRBJ2-5; TRBD1 or TRBD2 may be the D gene (5 bases each). This CDR3 contains 14 residues. V was clipped by 1 base and J by 5 bases, with 12 bases between them. Germline CDR1 reads SGHDT; CDR2 reads YYEEEE. CDR3 nucleotide sequence: TGTGCCAGCAGCTTGTTCCGGGGCTCTGAGACCCAGTACTTC. This encodes CASSLFRGSETQYF.

CDR3 in amino acids: CASSLSLAGRYNEQFF. The CDR3 nucleotides read TGTGCCAGCAGCTTATCACTAGCGGGGCGATACAATGAGCAGTTCTTC. The chain recombines TRBV7-9 with TRBJ2-1, with 10 bases aligning to TRBD2. In germline, CDR1 is SEHNR, CDR2 FQNEAQ (reference sequence). With 2 bases clipped from V and 4 bases from J, the junction kept 5 bases outside the gene matches. The CDR3 is 16 amino acids.

The chain has TRBV2 and TRBJ2-2, with 7 bases that match TRBD2. CDR3 length equals 16 residues. The germline CDR1 and CDR2 sequences are SNHLY and FYNNEI. V lost 8 bases and J lost 0; bases outside the gene matches: 9. The CDR3 region has the DNA TGTGCCAGCGGGGGGGTGACAGCTACGAACACCGGGGAGCTGTTTTTT. Protein sequence: CASGGVTATNTGELFF.

This sequence joins TRBV7-2 and TRBJ1-2; D uncertain. V lost 0 bases and J 7 bases, leaving 12 bases between the germline ends. Germline CDR1 SGHTA, CDR2 FQGNSA. The CDR3 is 14 amino acids. Here the CDR3 DNA reads TGTGCCAGCAGCTTAGCGGGCGTGAAAGCTGGCTACACCTTC. Its protein product is CASSLAGVKAGYTF.

The chain is built from TRBV4-3 and TRBJ1-1, with D possibly TRBD1 on 5 matching bases. This CDR3 has 16 amino acids. The germline CDR1 and CDR2 sequences are LGHNA and YSLEER. V lost 3 bases to trimming and J lost 8 bases, with 22 bases between them. The chain's CDR3 is CASSQVRRGGVPEAFF. The CDR3 coding sequence is TGCGCCAGCAGCCAGGTTCGGAGGGGCGGGGTACCCGAAGCTTTCTTT.

The rearrangement uses TRBV3-1 (or the pseudogene TRBV3-2) and TRBJ1-6, with a possible D match to TRBD1 (6 bases). Trimming stripped 2 bases from V and 9 bases from J, with 14 bases between. This CDR3 has 15 amino acids. Germline lookup yields CDR1 LGHDT and CDR2 YNNKEL (reference sequence). The CDR3 spells CASSQNRDLGSPLHF. The CDR3 coding sequence is TGTGCCAGCAGCCAAAACAGGGACTTAGGTTCACCCCTCCACTTT.

This chain connects TRBV6-6 to TRBJ2-1; 7 positions agree with TRBD2. This CDR3 has 15 residues. V was clipped by 5 bases and J by 3 bases; unmatched bases: 7. Germline values: CDR1 MNHNY, CDR2 SVGAGI (reference sequence). The CDR3 DNA reads TGTGCCAGCAGTGGTGAGCGGGGCTACTACAATGAGCAGTTCTTC. Translation: CASSGERGYYNEQFF.